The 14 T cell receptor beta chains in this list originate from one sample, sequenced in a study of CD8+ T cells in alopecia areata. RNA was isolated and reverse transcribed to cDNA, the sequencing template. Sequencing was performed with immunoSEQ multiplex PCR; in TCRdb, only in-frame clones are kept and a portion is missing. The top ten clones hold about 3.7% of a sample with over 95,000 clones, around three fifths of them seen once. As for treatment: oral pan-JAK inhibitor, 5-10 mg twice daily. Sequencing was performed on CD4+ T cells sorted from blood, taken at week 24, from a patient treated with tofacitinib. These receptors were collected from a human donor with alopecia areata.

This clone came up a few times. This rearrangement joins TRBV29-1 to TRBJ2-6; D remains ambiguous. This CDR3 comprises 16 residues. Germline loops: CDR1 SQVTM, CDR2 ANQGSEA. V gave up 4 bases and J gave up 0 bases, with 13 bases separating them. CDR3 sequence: CSVGKGSASGANVLTF. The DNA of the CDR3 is TGCAGCGTTGGGAAGGGTTCAGCCTCTGGGGCCAACGTCCTGACTTTC.

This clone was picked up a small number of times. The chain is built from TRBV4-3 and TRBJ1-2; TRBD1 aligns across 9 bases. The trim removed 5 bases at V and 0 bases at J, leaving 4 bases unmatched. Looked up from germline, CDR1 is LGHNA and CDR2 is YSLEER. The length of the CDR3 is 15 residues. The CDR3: CASSLGQGTNYGYTF. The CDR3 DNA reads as TGCGCCAGCAGCTTGGGACAGGGTACTAACTATGGCTACACCTTC.

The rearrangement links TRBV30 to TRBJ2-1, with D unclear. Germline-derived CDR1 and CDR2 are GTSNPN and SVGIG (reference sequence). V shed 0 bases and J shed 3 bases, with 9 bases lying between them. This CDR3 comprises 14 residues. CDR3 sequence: CAWSVRPYYNEQFF. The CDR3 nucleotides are TGTGCCTGGAGTGTACGCCCCTACTACAATGAGCAGTTCTTC.

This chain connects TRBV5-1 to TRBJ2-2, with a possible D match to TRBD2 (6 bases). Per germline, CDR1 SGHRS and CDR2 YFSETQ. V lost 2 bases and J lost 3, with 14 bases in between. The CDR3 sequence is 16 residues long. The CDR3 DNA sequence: TGCGCCAGCAGCTTTTTGGTAGGAGGGGACACCGGGGAGCTGTTTTTT. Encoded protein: CASSFLVGGDTGELFF.

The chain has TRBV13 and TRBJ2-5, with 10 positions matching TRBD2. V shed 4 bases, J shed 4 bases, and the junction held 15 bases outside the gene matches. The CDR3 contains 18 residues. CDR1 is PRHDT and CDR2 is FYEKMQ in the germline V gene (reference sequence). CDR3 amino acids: CASSSGTSVDRSVETQYF. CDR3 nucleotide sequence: TGTGCCAGCAGCTCTGGGACTAGCGTAGACCGTAGCGTAGAGACCCAGTACTTC.

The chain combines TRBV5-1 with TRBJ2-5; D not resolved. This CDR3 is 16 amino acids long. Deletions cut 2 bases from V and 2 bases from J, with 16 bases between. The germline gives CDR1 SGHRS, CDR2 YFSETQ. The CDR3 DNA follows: TGCGCCAGCAGCTTCAGGCCAAAGACCATGCAAGAGACCCAGTACTTC. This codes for CASSFRPKTMQETQYF.

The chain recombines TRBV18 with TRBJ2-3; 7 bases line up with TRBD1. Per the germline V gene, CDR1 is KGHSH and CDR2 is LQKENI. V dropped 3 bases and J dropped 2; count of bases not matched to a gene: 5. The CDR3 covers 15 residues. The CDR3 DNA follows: TGTGCCAGCTCACCCGGGACAGTTTACACAGATACGCAGTATTTT. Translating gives CASSPGTVYTDTQYF.

The DNA for the CDR3 is TGCGCCAGCAGTCAATCATCGGACAGGGGGCGTACTGAAGCTTTCTTT. It encodes CASSQSSDRGRTEAFF. The chain carries TRBV23-1 and TRBJ1-1; 11 bases fit TRBD1. TRBV23-1 falls under the ORF class, with uncertain function. With 0 bases clipped from V and 5 bases from J, the junction kept 5 bases outside the gene matches. This CDR3 spans 16 amino acids.

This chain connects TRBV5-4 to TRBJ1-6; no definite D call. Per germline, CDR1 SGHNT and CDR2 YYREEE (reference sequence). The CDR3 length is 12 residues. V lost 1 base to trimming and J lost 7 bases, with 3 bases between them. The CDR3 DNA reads TGTGCCAGCAGCTTGAGGAATTCACCCCTCCACTTT. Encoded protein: CASSLRNSPLHF. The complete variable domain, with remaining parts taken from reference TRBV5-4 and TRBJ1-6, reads ETGVTQSPTHLIKTRGQQVTLRCSSQSGHNTVSWYQQALGQGPQFIFQYYREEENGRGNFPPRFSGLQFPNYSSELNVNALELDDSALYLCASSLRNSPLHFGNGTRLTVT.

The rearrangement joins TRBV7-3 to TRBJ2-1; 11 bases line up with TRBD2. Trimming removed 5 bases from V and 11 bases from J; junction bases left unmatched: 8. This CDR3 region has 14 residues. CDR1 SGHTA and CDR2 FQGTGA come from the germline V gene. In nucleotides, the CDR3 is TGTGCCAGCAGCCCCCAGACTAGCGGGGAGAAGCAGTTCTTC. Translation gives CASSPQTSGEKQFF.

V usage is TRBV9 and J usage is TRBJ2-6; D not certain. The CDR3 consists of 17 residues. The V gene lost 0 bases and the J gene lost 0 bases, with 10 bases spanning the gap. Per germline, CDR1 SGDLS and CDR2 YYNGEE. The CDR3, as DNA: TGTGCCAGCAGCGTAGGTGGCGGATACTCTGGGGCCAACGTCCTGACTTTC. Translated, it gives CASSVGGGYSGANVLTF.

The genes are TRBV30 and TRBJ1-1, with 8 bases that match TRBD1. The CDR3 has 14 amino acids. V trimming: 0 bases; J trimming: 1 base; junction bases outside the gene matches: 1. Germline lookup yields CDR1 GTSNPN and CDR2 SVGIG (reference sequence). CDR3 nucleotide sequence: TGTGCCTGGAGTGTCGGGACAGGGAACACTGAAGCTTTCTTT. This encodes CAWSVGTGNTEAFF.

CDR3 sequence reads: CAWSAGRNSPLHF. CDR3 DNA: TGTGCCTGGAGTGCAGGTCGAAATTCACCCCTCCACTTT. This chain uses TRBV30 with TRBJ1-6; no clear D gene. The length of the CDR3 is 13 residues. Germline V gives CDR1 GTSNPN, CDR2 SVGIG (reference sequence). The germline V and J ends were trimmed by 1 base and 7 bases, with 8 bases remaining between them. Drawing the rest from reference TRBV30 and TRBJ1-6, the complete variable domain is SQTIHQWPATLVQPVGSPLSLECTVEGTSNPNLYWYRQAAGRGLQLLFYSVGIGQISSEVPQNLSASRPQDRQFILSSKKLLLSDSGFYLCAWSAGRNSPLHFGNGTRLTVT.

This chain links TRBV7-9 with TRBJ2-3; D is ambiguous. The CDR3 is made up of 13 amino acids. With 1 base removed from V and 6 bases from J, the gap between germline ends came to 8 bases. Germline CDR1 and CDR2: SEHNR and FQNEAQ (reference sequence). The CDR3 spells CASSLGWRDTQYF. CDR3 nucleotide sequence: TGTGCCAGCAGCTTAGGCTGGCGTGATACGCAGTATTTT. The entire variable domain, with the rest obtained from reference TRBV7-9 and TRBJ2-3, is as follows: DTGVSQNPRHKITKRGQNVTFRCDPISEHNRLYWYRQTLGQGPEFLTYFQNEAQLEKSRLLSDRFSAERPKGSFSTLEIQRTEQGDSAMYLCASSLGWRDTQYFGPGTRLTVL.